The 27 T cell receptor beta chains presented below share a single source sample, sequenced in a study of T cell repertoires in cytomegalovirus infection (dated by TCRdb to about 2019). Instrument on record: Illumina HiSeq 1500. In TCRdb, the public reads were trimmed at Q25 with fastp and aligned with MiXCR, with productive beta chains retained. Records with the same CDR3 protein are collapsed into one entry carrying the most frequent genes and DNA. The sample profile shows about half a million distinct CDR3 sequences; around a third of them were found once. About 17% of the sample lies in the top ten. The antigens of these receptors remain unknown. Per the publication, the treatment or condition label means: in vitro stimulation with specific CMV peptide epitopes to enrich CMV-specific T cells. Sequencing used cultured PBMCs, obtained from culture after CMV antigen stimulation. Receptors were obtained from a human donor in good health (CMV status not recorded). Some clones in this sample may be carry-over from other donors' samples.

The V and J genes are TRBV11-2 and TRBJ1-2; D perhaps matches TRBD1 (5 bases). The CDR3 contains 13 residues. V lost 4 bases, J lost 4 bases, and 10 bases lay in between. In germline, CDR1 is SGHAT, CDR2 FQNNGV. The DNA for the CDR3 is TGTGCCAGCAGCTCACAGGACCTCTATGGCTACACCTTC. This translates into CASSSQDLYGYTF.

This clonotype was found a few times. The CDR3 sequence: CSVSPAGADYGYTF. DNA for the CDR3: TGCAGTGTATCGCCCGCGGGGGCGGACTATGGCTACACCTTC. V usage is TRBV20-1 and J usage is TRBJ1-2; D is perhaps TRBD1 (6 bases). V shed 7 bases and J shed 3 bases, with 18 bases lying between them. Germline V CDR1 and CDR2: DFQATT, SNEGSKA (reference sequence). The CDR3 is 14 amino acids.

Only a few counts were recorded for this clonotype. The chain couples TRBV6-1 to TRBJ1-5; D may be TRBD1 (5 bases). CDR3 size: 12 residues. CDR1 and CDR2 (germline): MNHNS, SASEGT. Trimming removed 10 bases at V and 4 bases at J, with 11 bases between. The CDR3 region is CAILGGNQPQHF. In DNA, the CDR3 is TGTGCCATTCTCGGGGGGAATCAGCCCCAGCATTTT.

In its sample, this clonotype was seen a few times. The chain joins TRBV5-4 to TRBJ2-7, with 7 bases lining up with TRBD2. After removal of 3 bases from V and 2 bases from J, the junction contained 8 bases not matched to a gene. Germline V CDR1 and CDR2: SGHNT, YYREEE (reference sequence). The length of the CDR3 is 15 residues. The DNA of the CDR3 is TGTGCCAGCAGCTCCCTGGGAGGGGAAACCTACGAGCAGTACGTC. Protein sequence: CASSSLGGETYEQYV.

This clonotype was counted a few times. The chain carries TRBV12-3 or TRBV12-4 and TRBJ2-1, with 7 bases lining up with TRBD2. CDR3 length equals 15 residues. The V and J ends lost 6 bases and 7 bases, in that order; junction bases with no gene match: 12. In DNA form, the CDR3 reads TGTGCCAGCAGGCTCCTAGCGACCGGGAGGAATGAGCAGTTCTTC. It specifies CASRLLATGRNEQFF.

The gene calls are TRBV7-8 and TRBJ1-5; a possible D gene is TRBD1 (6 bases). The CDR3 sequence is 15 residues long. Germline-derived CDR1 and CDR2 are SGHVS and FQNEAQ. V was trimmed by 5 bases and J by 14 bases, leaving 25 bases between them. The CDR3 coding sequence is TGTGCCAGCAGCATCGTAGGAAGGGGGTGGACGCATGAGCATTTT. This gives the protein CASSIVGRGWTHEHF.

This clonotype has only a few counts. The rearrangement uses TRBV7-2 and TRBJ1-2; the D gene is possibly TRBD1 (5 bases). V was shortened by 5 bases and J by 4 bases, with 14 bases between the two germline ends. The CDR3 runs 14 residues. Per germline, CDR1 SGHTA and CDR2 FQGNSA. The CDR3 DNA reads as TGTGCCAGCAGCCCTGAGATGGGGCCCTATGGCTACACCTTC. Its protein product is CASSPEMGPYGYTF.

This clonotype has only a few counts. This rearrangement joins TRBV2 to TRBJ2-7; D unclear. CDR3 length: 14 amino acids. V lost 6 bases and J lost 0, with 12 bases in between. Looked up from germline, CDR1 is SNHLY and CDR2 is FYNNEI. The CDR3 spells CASRQQGVSYEQYV. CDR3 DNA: TGTGCCAGCAGGCAACAAGGAGTCTCCTACGAGCAGTACGTC.

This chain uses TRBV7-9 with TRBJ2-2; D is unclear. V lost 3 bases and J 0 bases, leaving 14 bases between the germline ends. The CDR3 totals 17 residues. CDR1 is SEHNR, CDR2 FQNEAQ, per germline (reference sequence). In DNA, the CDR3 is TGTGCCAGCAGCTTTTCTGGCCCAGTTGCGAACACCGGGGAGCTGTTTTTT. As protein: CASSFSGPVANTGELFF.

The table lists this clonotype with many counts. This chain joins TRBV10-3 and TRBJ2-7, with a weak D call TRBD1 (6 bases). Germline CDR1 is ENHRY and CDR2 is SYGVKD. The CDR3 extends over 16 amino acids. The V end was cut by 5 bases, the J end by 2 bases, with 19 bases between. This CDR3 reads CAISPNVDSVTYEQYF. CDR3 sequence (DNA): TGTGCCATCAGTCCGAACGTGGACAGTGTGACCTACGAGCAGTACTTC.

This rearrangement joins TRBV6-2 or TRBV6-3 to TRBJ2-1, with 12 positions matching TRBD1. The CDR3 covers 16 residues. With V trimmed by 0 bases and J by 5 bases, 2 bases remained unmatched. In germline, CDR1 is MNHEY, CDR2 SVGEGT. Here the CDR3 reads CASSYSGTGGHNEQFF. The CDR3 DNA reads TGTGCCAGCAGTTACTCCGGGACAGGGGGCCACAATGAGCAGTTCTTC.

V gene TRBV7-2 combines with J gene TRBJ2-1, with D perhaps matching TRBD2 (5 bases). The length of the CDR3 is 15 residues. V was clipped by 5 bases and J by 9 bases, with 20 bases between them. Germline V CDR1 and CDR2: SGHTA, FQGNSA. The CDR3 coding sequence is TGTGCCAGCAGCACGACCCTCGCGGGCCAGCGTGAGCAGTTCTTC. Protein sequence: CASSTTLAGQREQFF.

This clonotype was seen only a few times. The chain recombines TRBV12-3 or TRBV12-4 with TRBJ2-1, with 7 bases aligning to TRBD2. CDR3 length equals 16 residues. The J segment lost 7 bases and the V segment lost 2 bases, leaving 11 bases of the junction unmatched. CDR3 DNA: TGTGCCAGCAGTTTATATTTGGGGGGGGGTACGAATGAGCAGTTCTTC. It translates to CASSLYLGGGTNEQFF.

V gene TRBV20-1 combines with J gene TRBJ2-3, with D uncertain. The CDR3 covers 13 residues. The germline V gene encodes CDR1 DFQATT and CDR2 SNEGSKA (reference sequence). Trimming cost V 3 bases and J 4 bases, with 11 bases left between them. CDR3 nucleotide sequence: TGCAGTGCTAGCGTGGTTACTTCAGATACGCAGTATTTT. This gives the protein CSASVVTSDTQYF.

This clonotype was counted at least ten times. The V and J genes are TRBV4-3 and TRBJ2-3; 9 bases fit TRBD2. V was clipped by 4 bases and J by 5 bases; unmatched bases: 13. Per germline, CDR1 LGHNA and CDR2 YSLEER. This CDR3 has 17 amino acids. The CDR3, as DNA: TGCGCCAGCAGCCTCGACCCAGGACTTAGCGGGGGAGATACGCAGTATTTT. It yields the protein CASSLDPGLSGGDTQYF.

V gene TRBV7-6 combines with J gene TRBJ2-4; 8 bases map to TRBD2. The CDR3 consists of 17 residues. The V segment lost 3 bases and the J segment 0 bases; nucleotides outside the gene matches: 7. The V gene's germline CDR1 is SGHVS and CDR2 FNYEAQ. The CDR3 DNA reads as TGTGCCAGCAGCTTTCCCGGGGGGGCAGTAGCCAAAAACATTCAGTACTTC. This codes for CASSFPGGAVAKNIQYF.

In DNA, the CDR3 is TGTGCCAGCAGTTTTATCCGGGCCGGGGAGCTGTTTTTT. Translating gives CASSFIRAGELFF. The chain employs TRBV27 and TRBJ2-2, with unresolved D. This CDR3 is built from 13 residues. CDR1 is MNHEY and CDR2 is SMNVEV in the germline V gene (reference sequence). Between the trimmed V and J ends, which lost 3 bases and 6 bases, there was a span of 8 bases.

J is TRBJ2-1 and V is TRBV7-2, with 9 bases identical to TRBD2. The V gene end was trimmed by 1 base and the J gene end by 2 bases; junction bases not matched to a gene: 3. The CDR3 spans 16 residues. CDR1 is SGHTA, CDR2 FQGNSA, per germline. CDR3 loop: CASSLGASGAYNEQFF. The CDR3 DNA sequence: TGTGCCAGCAGCTTAGGGGCTAGCGGGGCCTACAATGAGCAGTTCTTC. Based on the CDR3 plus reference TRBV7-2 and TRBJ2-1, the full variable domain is GAGVSQSPSNKVTEKGKDVELRCDPISGHTALYWYRQSLGQGLEFLIYFQGNSAPDKSGLPSDRFSAERTGGSVSTLTIQRTQQEDSAVYLCASSLGASGAYNEQFFGPGTRLTVL.

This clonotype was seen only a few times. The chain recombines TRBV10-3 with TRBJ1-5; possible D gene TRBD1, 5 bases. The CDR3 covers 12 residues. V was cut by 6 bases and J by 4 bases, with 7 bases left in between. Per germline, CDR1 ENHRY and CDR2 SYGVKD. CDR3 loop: CAIRQGNQPQHF. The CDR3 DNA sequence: TGTGCCATCAGGCAGGGAAATCAGCCCCAGCATTTT.

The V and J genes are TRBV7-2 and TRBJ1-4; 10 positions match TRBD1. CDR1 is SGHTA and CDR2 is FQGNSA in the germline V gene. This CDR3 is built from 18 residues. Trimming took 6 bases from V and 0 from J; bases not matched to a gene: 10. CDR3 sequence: CASRPTRDRGATNEKLFF. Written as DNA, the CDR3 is TGTGCCAGCAGACCTACCCGGGACAGGGGTGCAACTAATGAAAAACTGTTTTTT.

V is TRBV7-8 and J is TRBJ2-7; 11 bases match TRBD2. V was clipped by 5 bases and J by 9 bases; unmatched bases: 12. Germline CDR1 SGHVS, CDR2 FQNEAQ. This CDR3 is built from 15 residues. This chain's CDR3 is CASSLTSGTTRGQYF. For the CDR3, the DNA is TGTGCCAGCAGCCTGACTAGCGGGACCACCCGGGGGCAGTACTTC. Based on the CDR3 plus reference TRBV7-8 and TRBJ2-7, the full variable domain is GAGVSQSPRYKVAKRGQDVALRCDPISGHVSLFWYQQALGQGPEFLTYFQNEAQLDKSGLPSDRFFAERPEGSVSTLKIQRTQQEDSAVYLCASSLTSGTTRGQYFGPGTRLTVT.

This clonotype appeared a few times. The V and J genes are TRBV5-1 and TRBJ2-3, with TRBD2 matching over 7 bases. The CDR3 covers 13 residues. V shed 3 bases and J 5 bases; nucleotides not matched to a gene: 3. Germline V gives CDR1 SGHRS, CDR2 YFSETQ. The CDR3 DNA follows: TGCGCCAGCAGCTATCTAGCGGAAGATACGCAGTATTTT. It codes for CASSYLAEDTQYF.

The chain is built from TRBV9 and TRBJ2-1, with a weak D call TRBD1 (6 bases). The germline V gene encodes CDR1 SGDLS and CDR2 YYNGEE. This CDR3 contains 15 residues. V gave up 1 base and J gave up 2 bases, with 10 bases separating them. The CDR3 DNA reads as TGTGCCAGCAGCGTAAAAACAGGGCCCTACAATGAGCAGTTCTTC. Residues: CASSVKTGPYNEQFF.

The chain's CDR3 is CASSLAGQGAAYGYTF. The CDR3, as DNA: TGCGCCAGCAGCTTGGCGGGACAGGGGGCGGCCTATGGCTACACCTTC. V gene TRBV5-1 combines with J gene TRBJ1-2, with 12 bases matching TRBD1. Germline CDR1 reads SGHRS; CDR2 reads YFSETQ. The length of the CDR3 is 16 residues. The V and J ends lost 0 bases and 4 bases, in that order; junction bases with no gene match: 4.

The CDR3 bases are TGTGCCAGCAGTTTTACGGCGGGGGTTACTGAAGCTTTCTTT. This codes for CASSFTAGVTEAFF. The chain is built from TRBV12-3 or TRBV12-4 and TRBJ1-1; TRBD1 might be the D (5 bases). The CDR3 totals 14 residues. V was clipped by 3 bases and J by 5 bases, with 13 bases between them.

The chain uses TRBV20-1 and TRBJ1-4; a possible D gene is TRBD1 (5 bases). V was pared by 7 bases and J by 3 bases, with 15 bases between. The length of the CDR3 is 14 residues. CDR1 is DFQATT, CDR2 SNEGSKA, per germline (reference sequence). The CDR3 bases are TGCAGTGTCGGCGCGGGGGGGTCTAATGAAAAACTGTTTTTT. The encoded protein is CSVGAGGSNEKLFF.

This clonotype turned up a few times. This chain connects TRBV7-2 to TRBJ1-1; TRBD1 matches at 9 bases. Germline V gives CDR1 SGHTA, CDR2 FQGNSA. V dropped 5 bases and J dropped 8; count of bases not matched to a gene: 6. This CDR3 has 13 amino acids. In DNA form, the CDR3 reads TGTGCCAGCAGCATTCCGGGACAGGGCGAAGCTTTCTTT. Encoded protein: CASSIPGQGEAFF.